This T cell receptor (beta chain) emerged from a study of T cells in Graves' hyperthyroidism and ophthalmopathy (dated by TCRdb to the late 2010s). Regarding the research as a whole: Peripheral blood was collected at initial diagnosis, before any treatment. A discovery cohort of roughly 100 patients, roughly 40 with Graves' ophthalmopathy and 55 to 60 with stable Graves' hyperthyroidism, was used to find distinguishing TCR V-J signatures. Whether ophthalmopathy could be predicted prospectively was tested in an independent validation cohort made up of approximately 19 hyperthyroidism patients plus 17 patients who later progressed to ophthalmopathy. The 100 or so discovery patients were randomly divided into training and test sets at a 7:3 ratio. In addition, the study compared T-cell repertoires in thyroid tissue and in blood from five or six Graves' hyperthyroidism patients. After blood sampling, hyperthyroidism patients were treated with methimazole at a starting dose of 30 mg daily, and ophthalmopathy patients were treated with high-dose intravenous methylprednisolone. TCR Vbeta CDR3 sequencing of 140 or so peripheral blood samples (under 45 ophthalmopathy, about 74 hyperthyroidism and roughly 17 progressor patients) is reported in the paper.

The TCR beta CDR3 regions were amplified from the RNA transcripts. The TCR CDR3 was subjected to a first round of RT-PCR using the HTBI primer set and the Qiagen OneStep RT-PCR kit. Libraries were constructed in a second round of multiplex PCR, after which size selection and purification were performed. The libraries were sequenced on an Illumina HiSeq2000 using paired-end 100 bp reads. On the study's bioinformatics: SOAPnuke was used to process the raw data, throwing out any read that contained adapters or uncalled bases, had a mean Phred below 15, or lacked an exact constant-primer or identifier match. High-quality paired reads were merged with COPE v1.2.5, and unique nucleotide sequences were defined as clonotypes. MiTCR v1.1 was used to align clonotypes to the IMGT TRBV, TRBD and TRBJ reference segments. Only V-J combinations with frequency above 0.0001, covering 99% to 99.2% of repertoires, were analysed. A TCS score was defined as the ratio between F50 (clonal expansion) and ExV (chaos), using BLOSUM62-based TCRdist between CDR3 peptides within each V-J. Welch's t-statistics and random forest reduced 500 to 650 V-J features to about 13, which were used in a naive Bayes classifier (R e1071). The raw public data were reprocessed by TCRdb itself: fastp quality trimming at Q25, MiXCR clonotype calling, in-frame beta chains only. Rows merge per CDR3 protein into single entries with the most common DNA and genes. TCRdb, rather than the study authors, made the V and J calls. In this sample the table shows under 350,000 distinct CDR3 sequences, approximately 18% of which occur a single time. Around 47% of the sample is in the top ten clones.

Broader findings and caveats from the paper: In validation, the model predicted progression to ophthalmopathy with approximately 70% sensitivity and about 72% specificity, a median of 6.5 months before onset. No statistical method was used to fix the sample size in advance, and group allocation was not hidden from the investigators. Blood samples also contained most of the expanded thyroid clonotypes (frequency above 0.001), which suggests that blood repertoires may reflect thyroid immune responses. A model built on a 13 V-J signature distinguished ophthalmopathy from stable hyperthyroidism, reaching around 90% sensitivity and around 81% specificity in cross-validation and 80%/75% in testing.

A patient counted as having stable Graves' hyperthyroidism if no progression to ophthalmopathy occurred over 18 months of follow-up. The hyperthyroidism patients were between 18 and 65 years old and newly diagnosed, with a disease duration of less than 2 months. Any patient with an uncontrolled infection, another autoimmune disease, pregnancy or lactation was excluded. Diagnoses were based on clinical symptoms, serum thyroxine and TRAb, thyroid ultrasound and orbital computed tomography. Ficoll-Paque density gradient centrifugation was used to isolate PBMCs from approximately 10 ml of fresh peripheral blood. Total RNA was extracted with Trizol reagent, and quality was checked on an Agilent 2100 Bioanalyzer. This clonotype was seen many times. Its antigen is currently not known. No much larger clone is present one base from it, and per-base qualities are unavailable. V is reduced by 0 bases and J by 5 bases, leaving a spacing of 10 bases between them. Including the terminal cysteine and phenylalanine, the CDR3 comprises 14 residues. The entry retains the CDR3 DNA only, 42 bases that are in frame from base 1. CDR1 DFQATT and CDR2 SNEGSKA are derived from the germline V gene (reference sequence).

The sample consisted of blood. The TCR originated in a woman aged 50 to 60 with Graves' hyperthyroidism. This receptor chain uses TRBV20-1 and TRBJ1-4; the best D guess is TRBD1, with 5 bases matching. The nucleotides read TGCAGTGCTAGAGATCGGGGGTTGAATGAAAAACTGTTTTTT. This gives the protein CSARDRGLNEKLFF.